This T cell receptor beta chain comes out of a study of long-term antiretroviral therapy in people with HIV. Sequencing relied on immunoSEQ assay v3.0, run at survey level. A target of about 35,000-50,000 T-cell genomes per sample was set for sequencing. Assay used: immunoSEQ multiplex PCR; TCRdb lists only in-frame clones, some missing. Of some 40,000 clones in the sample, about nine tenths were seen once. Study results and limitations: Records did not include ART adherence, viral resistance or therapy changes. Regardless of time point, clones expanded before ART dominated the repertoire. Collection of the blood took place between about 2004 and 2018. The ART regimens in use then may have been less effective than current ones.

The CDR3 runs 15 residues. V lost 0 bases to trimming and J lost 2 bases, with 8 bases between them. In germline, CDR1 is LGHNA, CDR2 YSLEER. Regarding this clone: As yet, its antigen is unknown.

The chain has TRBV4-3 and TRBJ2-1, with D possibly matching TRBD2 (6 bases). The TCR originated in a woman between 45 and 65 years old with HIV. This specimen consisted of unsorted PBMCs, obtained 1.2 years after starting antiretroviral therapy. The chain's CDR3 is CASSQDRTTYNEQFF. The CDR3 coding sequence is TGCGCCAGCAGCCAAGATAGGACTACCTACAATGAGCAGTTCTTC.